A single sample gave rise to the 18 T cell receptor beta chains below, sequenced in a study of Graves' ophthalmopathy and Graves' hyperthyroidism. The sequenced template was RNA, covering the TCR beta CDR3 region. An opening RT-PCR round employed HTBI primers and preceded a second-round multiplex PCR. TCRdb passed the multiplex PCR reads through MiXCR, listing each CDR3 protein once. The repertoire holds around 1.1 million distinct CDR3 sequences, with 35% to 45% as singletons. Material for sequencing was peripheral blood or thyroid tissue (not recorded which). The origin of the receptors is an adult man with Graves' hyperthyroidism.

Note on this clonotype: This could be a read error, since a much larger clone is one nucleotide away. This chain uses TRBV5-1 with TRBJ2-2; no clear D gene. CDR1 SGHRS and CDR2 YFSETQ come from the germline V gene. CDR3 length: 13 amino acids. CDR3 loop: CASSLELPGELFF. In nucleotides, the CDR3 is TGTGCCAGCAGCTTAGAGCTTCCCGGGGAGCTGTTTTTT.

This clonotype was counted many times. This chain uses TRBV20-1 with TRBJ1-2; D is unresolved. The ends were cut back, 4 bases at V and 2 bases at J, with 8 bases in the middle. The CDR3 sequence is 12 residues long. Germline CDR1 is DFQATT and CDR2 is SNEGSKA (reference sequence). The CDR3 sequence is CSATGPNYGYTF. The CDR3 DNA is TGCAGTGCTACGGGCCCCAACTATGGCTACACCTTC.

The chain recombines TRBV7-2 with TRBJ1-6, with D perhaps TRBD1 (6 bases). V lost 1 base and J lost 7, with 14 bases in between. The CDR3 contains 16 residues. Germline CDR1 is SGHTA and CDR2 is FQGNSA. CDR3 in amino acids: CASSLEGGARNSPLHF. CDR3 coding DNA: TGTGCCAGCAGCTTAGAAGGGGGGGCGCGAAATTCACCCCTCCACTTT.

This chain links TRBV7-3 with TRBJ1-1; D perhaps matches TRBD1 (5 bases). Trimming pared 2 bases from V and 4 bases from J, leaving 11 bases between. CDR3 length: 14 residues. Germline V gene lookup returns CDR1 SGHTA and CDR2 FQGTGA. The CDR3 protein is CASSLEGVSTEAFF. The CDR3 DNA follows: TGTGCCAGCAGCTTAGAAGGGGTAAGCACTGAAGCTTTCTTT.

The chain joins TRBV5-6 to TRBJ1-1; D is possibly TRBD1 (6 bases). The CDR3 has 15 amino acids. V lost 4 bases and J 5 bases, leaving 18 bases between the germline ends. CDR1 and CDR2 (germline): SGHDT, YYEEEE. This chain's CDR3 is CASSQIQGAVTEAFF. CDR3 DNA: TGTGCCAGCAGCCAGATACAGGGAGCGGTTACTGAAGCTTTCTTT.

Comments on this clonotype: The junction shows a germline mismatch at one end, possibly a read error. V gene TRBV29-1 combines with J gene TRBJ2-7, with D hard to call. Per the germline V gene, CDR1 is SQVTM and CDR2 is ANQGSEA. The length of the CDR3 is 12 residues. CDR3 residues: CSVDGDSYEQYF. As DNA, the CDR3 is TGCAGCGTTGACGGAGACTCCTACGAGCAGTACTTT.

This clonotype has just one count. This may arise from a read error, as a much more abundant clone is one base away. The chain couples TRBV7-2 to TRBJ2-7; 8 bases are shared with TRBD1. The CDR3 loop spans 15 amino acids. After removal of 5 bases from V and 4 bases from J, the junction contained 10 bases not matched to a gene. Germline assignment: CDR1 SGHTA and CDR2 FQGNSA. The CDR3 DNA sequence: TGTGCCAGCAGCCCTCGGGGCAGGGGGCGGTACGAGCAGTACTTC. It codes for CASSPRGRGRYEQYF.

This clonotype appeared many times. The chain carries TRBV19 and TRBJ1-5; D ambiguous. Germline CDR1 is LNHDA and CDR2 is SQIVND (reference sequence). Trimming pared 3 bases from V and 3 bases from J, leaving 12 bases between. This CDR3 spans 15 amino acids. CDR3 protein: CASSIIVSYNQPQHF. The CDR3 DNA reads as TGTGCCAGTAGTATTATTGTCAGCTACAATCAGCCCCAGCATTTT.

This clonotype was picked up many times. The J gene is TRBJ1-1, the V gene TRBV20-1; TRBD1 matches 7 bases. The germline V gene has CDR1 DFQATT and CDR2 SNEGSKA (reference sequence). The CDR3 loop spans 13 amino acids. The junction had 11 bases not matched to a gene; V was cut back by 7 bases and J by 6 bases. CDR3 nucleotide sequence: TGCAGTGTATTCTGGACAGGCACTCCTGAAGCTTTCTTT. Protein sequence: CSVFWTGTPEAFF.

This clonotype was detected only once. A much larger clone lies one base from this, so it may be a read error. The CDR3, as DNA: TGTGCCAGCAGATTGGCCACCCAGGGCGAGCAGTACTTC. Residues: CASRLATQGEQYF. This chain joins TRBV7-2 and TRBJ2-7, with D possibly TRBD1 on 5 matching bases. The CDR3 runs to 13 residues. Germline V lookup: CDR1 SGHTA, CDR2 FQGNSA. V gave up 6 bases and J gave up 6 bases, with 15 bases separating them. The variable domain in full, completed from reference TRBV7-2 and TRBJ2-7, reads GAGVSQSPSNKVTEKGKDVELRCDPISGHTALYWYRQSLGQGLEFLIYFQGNSAPDKSGLPSDRFSAERTGGSVSTLTIQRTQQEDSAVYLCASRLATQGEQYFGPGTRLTVT.

This clonotype showed up many times. V and J are TRBV5-8 and TRBJ1-2; a possible D gene is TRBD1 (5 bases). The CDR3 extends over 13 amino acids. Germline V lookup: CDR1 SGHTS, CDR2 YDEGEE. V was shortened by 7 bases and J by 8 bases, with 18 bases between the two germline ends. The CDR3 sequence is CASLGSGSGGYTF. The CDR3 bases are TGTGCCAGCCTTGGGTCAGGGTCGGGCGGCTACACCTTC.

Ten or more counts support this clonotype. V usage is TRBV7-6 and J usage is TRBJ2-7; TRBD2 matches 7 bases. The CDR3 has 15 amino acids. V lost 0 bases and J lost 5; bases outside the gene matches: 7. Looked up from germline, CDR1 is SGHVS and CDR2 is FNYEAQ. This CDR3 is CASSLAGGSINEQYF. The CDR3 DNA sequence: TGTGCCAGCAGCTTAGCTGGCGGGAGCATAAACGAGCAGTACTTC. The full variable domain, its missing parts supplied by reference TRBV7-6 and TRBJ2-7, is GAGVSQSPRYKVTKRGQDVALRCDPISGHVSLYWYRQALGQGPEFLTYFNYEAQQDKSGLPNDRFSAERPEGSISTLTIQRTEQRDSAMYRCASSLAGGSINEQYFGPGTRLTVT.

In regard to this clonotype: Just one base apart from a much larger clone, this may be a read error. The chain recombines TRBV20-1 with TRBJ1-2, with no clear D. The CDR3 spans 11 residues. Germline assignment: CDR1 DFQATT and CDR2 SNEGSKA (reference sequence). The CDR3 reads CNASPGIDYTF. CDR3 nucleotides: TGCAATGCTAGTCCAGGCATCGACTACACCTTC.

This clonotype was seen many times. This chain links TRBV7-9 with TRBJ1-1, with a possible D match to TRBD1 (6 bases). V dropped 2 bases and J dropped 0 bases, with 10 bases sitting between them. Germline V gene data show CDR1 as SEHNR and CDR2 as FQNEAQ (reference sequence). This CDR3 is built from 15 residues. This CDR3 reads CASSLQGSVNTEAFF. CDR3 DNA sequence: TGTGCCAGCAGCTTACAGGGGTCAGTGAACACTGAAGCTTTCTTT. Full variable domain (outside the CDR3, taken from reference TRBV7-9 and TRBJ1-1): DTGVSQNPRHKITKRGQNVTFRCDPISEHNRLYWYRQTLGQGPEFLTYFQNEAQLEKSRLLSDRFSAERPKGSFSTLEIQRTEQGDSAMYLCASSLQGSVNTEAFFGQGTRLTVV.

The sample holds a few counts of this clonotype. The CDR3 nucleotides are TGTGCCAGCAGCTTAGGAGCGGGAGGGTCGGATACGCAGTATTTT. It specifies CASSLGAGGSDTQYF. This chain uses TRBV7-3 with TRBJ2-3; 10 bases match TRBD2. The CDR3 sequence is 15 residues long. Germline-derived CDR1 and CDR2 are SGHTA and FQGTGA. The V gene end was trimmed by 2 bases and the J gene end by 6 bases; junction bases not matched to a gene: 5.

This clonotype was observed many times. The chain carries TRBV2 and TRBJ2-7, with 11 bases matching TRBD2. The V segment lost 2 bases and the J segment 2 bases; nucleotides outside the gene matches: 2. Germline CDR1 is SNHLY and CDR2 is FYNNEI. The CDR3 covers 15 residues. CDR3 sequence: CASSELAGGPYEQYF. In nucleotides, the CDR3 is TGTGCCAGCAGTGAACTAGCGGGGGGCCCCTACGAGCAGTACTTC.

On this clonotype: A much larger clone lies one base from this, so it may be a read error. The V call is TRBV7-8, the J call TRBJ2-5, with D maybe TRBD1 (5 bases). The germline V gene has CDR1 SGHVS and CDR2 FQNEAQ. The CDR3 is made up of 16 amino acids. CDR3 in amino acids: CASSVGGAAFQETQCF. The CDR3, as DNA: TGTGCCAGCAGCGTGGGTGGGGCGGCTTTCCAAGAGACCCAGTGCTTC.

Many counts were recorded for this clonotype. The CDR3 nucleotides read TGTGCCAGCAGGAACAGGGGATCTAACTATGGCTACACCTTC. Its protein product is CASRNRGSNYGYTF. The J gene is TRBJ1-2, the V gene TRBV5-4, with 7 bases fitting TRBD1. CDR3 length: 14 amino acids. CDR1 SGHNT and CDR2 YYREEE come from the germline V gene (reference sequence). The V gene end was trimmed by 5 bases and the J gene end by 0 bases; junction bases not matched to a gene: 4.